This T cell receptor beta chain comes out of a study of T cell changes during pregnancy in multiple sclerosis. V was pared by 2 bases and J by 6 bases, with 10 bases between. CDR1 KGHSH and CDR2 LQKENI come from the germline V gene. CDR3 length: 13 amino acids. Only in-frame clones appear in the TCRdb table, and some are missing; sequencing was by immunoSEQ multiplex PCR. The table shows tens of thousands of clones, with roughly 90% occurring only once. The source of this sequence is a female donor with multiple sclerosis, enrolled in a pregnancy study. The sample in question was peripheral blood, obtained in the first trimester of pregnancy. V is TRBV18 and J is TRBJ1-2; no clear D gene. CDR3: CASSPAGRNGYTF. CDR3 bases: TGTGCCAGCTCACCAGCGGGCAGAAATGGCTACACCTTC.